This TCR beta chain is from a study of shared clonotypes between healthy human individuals. Assay: immunoSEQ multiplex PCR; the TCRdb copy retains only in-frame clones and omits some. Of roughly 2,000,000 clones listed, just under 95% are singletons. Terminally differentiated effector memory CD45RA+ cells were left out of the naive CD8 fraction, which was CD45RO-negative and positively selected for CCR7. All donors were Caucasian adults living in Nashville, Tennessee. The V gene's germline CDR1 is WNHNN and CDR2 SYGVQD (reference sequence). The CDR3 extends over 15 amino acids. V lost 2 bases and J lost 5; bases outside the gene matches: 3.

The chain links TRBV10-1 to TRBJ2-1, with 10 bases lining up with TRBD1. The source material was naive CD8+ T cells sorted from blood. This receptor was obtained from a young man in good health. This CDR3 is CASSEGTGANNEQFF. For the CDR3, the DNA is TGCGCCAGCAGTGAGGGGACAGGGGCCAACAATGAGCAGTTCTTC.